These 24 T cell receptor beta chains share one sample of origin, sequenced in a study of siplizumab effects on memory and regulatory T cells. Clones were sequenced by immunoSEQ multiplex PCR, and TCRdb holds only the in-frame ones, with some missing. The data show roughly 60,000 clones, approximately 93% seen once. Input material: CD8+ T cells sorted from blood. The receptors originated from a human donor in good health.

V usage is TRBV19 and J usage is TRBJ2-3; 7 bases map to TRBD2. V lost 1 base, J lost 3 bases, and 10 bases stayed unmatched. This CDR3 has 17 amino acids. Germline V gene data show CDR1 as LNHDA and CDR2 as SQIVND (reference sequence). CDR3 protein: CASSIGLGGSTTDTQYF. CDR3 coding DNA: TGTGCCAGTAGTATAGGTTTGGGCGGGAGCACGACAGATACGCAGTATTTT.

CDR3 protein: CASRGSYYEQYF. The CDR3 DNA reads TGTGCCAGCAGAGGAAGTTACTACGAGCAGTACTTC. The genes are TRBV25-1 and TRBJ2-7, with D hard to call. The CDR3 contains 12 residues. Trimming removed 6 bases at V and 3 bases at J, with 9 bases between. In germline, CDR1 is MGHDK, CDR2 SYGVNS.

V and J are TRBV5-1 and TRBJ2-1; tentative D call: TRBD1 (5 bases). The CDR3 is made up of 14 amino acids. The V end lost 5 bases, the J end lost 4 bases, and 13 bases lay between the germline ends. Germline V CDR1 and CDR2: SGHRS, YFSETQ. CDR3 bases: TGCGCCAGCAGTATATCGGCAGGGTACAATGAGCAGTTCTTC. Its protein product is CASSISAGYNEQFF. The entire variable domain, with the rest obtained from reference TRBV5-1 and TRBJ2-1, is as follows: KAGVTQTPRYLIKTRGQQVTLSCSPISGHRSVSWYQQTPGQGLQFLFEYFSETQRNKGNFPGRFSGRQFSNSRSEMNVSTLELGDSALYLCASSISAGYNEQFFGPGTRLTVL.

About this clone itself: Other nucleotide sequences in the sample specify the same CDR3. The chain has TRBV9 and TRBJ2-1; 11 nucleotides line up with TRBD2. Trimming removed 0 bases from V and 6 bases from J; junction bases left unmatched: 2. The CDR3 is made up of 15 amino acids. Per germline, CDR1 SGDLS and CDR2 YYNGEE. CDR3 loop: CASSVGLAGGNEQFF. In DNA form, the CDR3 reads TGTGCCAGCAGCGTAGGGCTAGCGGGAGGCAATGAGCAGTTCTTC.

The rearrangement links TRBV5-4 to TRBJ2-7; 7 bases fit TRBD2. This CDR3 contains 13 residues. With 0 bases clipped from V and 4 bases from J, the junction kept 1 base outside the gene matches. Per germline, CDR1 SGHNT and CDR2 YYREEE (reference sequence). CDR3 nucleotides: TGTGCCAGCAGCTTGGGGGAGGGATACGAGCAGTACTTC. It is translated as CASSLGEGYEQYF.

The rearrangement links TRBV27 to TRBJ1-1; D is undetermined. V was pared by 6 bases and J by 5 bases, with 16 bases between. The CDR3 is 14 amino acids. Germline V gives CDR1 MNHEY, CDR2 SMNVEV (reference sequence). CDR3 in DNA: TGTGCCAGCAGCCTGACTTGGGAAGGGACTGAAGCTTTCTTT. Protein: CASSLTWEGTEAFF.

This chain links TRBV25-1 with TRBJ2-7; D gene unclear. Trimming removed 8 bases at V and 5 bases at J, with 16 bases between. The CDR3 runs to 13 residues. The germline V gene encodes CDR1 MGHDK and CDR2 SYGVNS. The CDR3 coding sequence is TGTGCCAGCGGTATGATCGAGTCTAACGAGCAGTACTTC. It codes for CASGMIESNEQYF.

The gene calls are TRBV7-8 and TRBJ1-1; D is unresolved. V shed 5 bases and J shed 6 bases, with 13 bases lying between them. The CDR3 consists of 13 residues. Per the germline V gene, CDR1 is SGHVS and CDR2 is FQNEAQ. DNA for the CDR3: TGTGCCAGCAGCCAGATGCTGCGACCTGAAGCTTTCTTT. Residues: CASSQMLRPEAFF.

This rearrangement joins TRBV19 to TRBJ2-1; D uncertain. Trimming pared 5 bases from V and 1 base from J, leaving 12 bases between. The CDR3 runs to 15 residues. The germline V gene encodes CDR1 LNHDA and CDR2 SQIVND (reference sequence). In DNA form, the CDR3 reads TGTGCCAGTAGTGTGGTCCTAGAATCCTACAATGAGCAGTTCTTC. Its translation is CASSVVLESYNEQFF.

The chain carries TRBV6-5 and TRBJ2-2; tentatively, D is TRBD1 (5 bases). The V end lost 10 bases, the J end lost 2 bases, and 11 bases lay between the germline ends. CDR1 MNHEY and CDR2 SVGAGI come from the germline V gene. The CDR3 spans 13 residues. The CDR3 bases are TGTGCCACCCAGGGCGTCAACACCGGGGAGCTGTTTTTT. It codes for CATQGVNTGELFF.

V and J are TRBV5-5 and TRBJ2-1; D not certain. Germline V gene sequence: CDR1 SGHKS, CDR2 YYEKEE (reference sequence). CDR3 length equals 14 residues. The ends were cut back, 6 bases at V and 9 bases at J, with 19 bases in the middle. The CDR3 reads CASKAPRVGLEQFF. CDR3 coding DNA: TGTGCCAGCAAAGCGCCCCGCGTTGGCCTTGAGCAGTTCTTC.

This rearrangement joins TRBV7-9 to TRBJ2-1; the D is unclear. V lost 5 bases to trimming and J lost 8 bases, with 10 bases between them. CDR1 is SEHNR and CDR2 is FQNEAQ in the germline V gene (reference sequence). CDR3 size: 12 residues. The CDR3, as DNA: TGTGCCAGCAGCAAAAGTAGCTATGAGCAGTTCTTC. This encodes CASSKSSYEQFF.

CDR3 residues: CASSPGLAGSYEQYF. CDR3 DNA: TGTGCCAGCAGTCCGGGACTAGCGGGATCCTACGAGCAGTACTTC. The chain is built from TRBV28 and TRBJ2-7; 13 bases match TRBD2. V shed 5 bases, J shed 1 base, and the junction held 2 bases outside the gene matches. CDR1 is MDHEN and CDR2 is SYDVKM in the germline V gene. The CDR3 has 15 amino acids.

This clone has more than one count but fewer than ten. The same CDR3 is also encoded by other DNA sequences in this sample. The chain carries TRBV2 and TRBJ2-2; possible D gene TRBD2, 5 bases. The length of the CDR3 is 14 residues. CDR1 SNHLY and CDR2 FYNNEI come from the germline V gene. Trimming took off 6 bases at V and 1 base at J, with 9 bases between the two ends. The CDR3 sequence is CASRWTQNTGELFF. The CDR3 region has the DNA TGTGCCAGCAGGTGGACTCAGAACACCGGGGAGCTGTTTTTT. Full variable domain (remainder filled in from reference TRBV2 and TRBJ2-2): EPEVTQTPSHQVTQMGQEVILRCVPISNHLYFYWYRQILGQKVEFLVSFYNNEISEKSEIFDDQFSVERPDGSNFTLKIRSTKLEDSAMYFCASRWTQNTGELFFGEGSRLTVL.

This clone was seen a handful of times. The rearrangement joins TRBV28 to TRBJ2-7; 11 bases line up with TRBD2. Germline CDR1 reads MDHEN; CDR2 reads SYDVKM. CDR3 size: 16 residues. V lost 6 bases and J lost 2; bases outside the gene matches: 9. The DNA of the CDR3 is TGTGCCAGCAGCCAAATAGCGGGAGGGGTACCCTACGAGCAGTACTTC. It specifies CASSQIAGGVPYEQYF.

The V gene is TRBV2, the J gene TRBJ2-1; 11 positions match TRBD2. The germline V gene encodes CDR1 SNHLY and CDR2 FYNNEI. The CDR3 sequence is 15 residues long. J was trimmed by 7 bases and V by 5 bases; bases with no gene match: 7. This CDR3 reads CASSPTSGSRNEQFF. Written as DNA, the CDR3 is TGTGCCAGCAGTCCCACTAGCGGGAGCAGGAATGAGCAGTTCTTC. The whole variable domain, filled in from reference TRBV2 and TRBJ2-1, reads EPEVTQTPSHQVTQMGQEVILRCVPISNHLYFYWYRQILGQKVEFLVSFYNNEISEKSEIFDDQFSVERPDGSNFTLKIRSTKLEDSAMYFCASSPTSGSRNEQFFGPGTRLTVL.

The sample holds a few counts of this clone. The chain links TRBV2 to TRBJ1-5, with D possibly TRBD1 on 6 matching bases. Trimming took off 10 bases at V and 0 bases at J, with 10 bases between the two ends. Germline CDR1 is SNHLY and CDR2 is FYNNEI. This CDR3 region has 13 residues. CDR3 in DNA: TGTGCCACCAAGGACAGTAGCAATCAGCCCCAGCATTTT. Its protein product is CATKDSSNQPQHF.

The CDR3 nucleotides are TGTGCCAGCAGCTTGGGGGGGGCAGGAACTAACTATGGCTACACCTTC. Protein: CASSLGGAGTNYGYTF. This chain uses TRBV5-4 with TRBJ1-2; D might be TRBD1 (6 bases). The CDR3 sequence is 16 residues long. V lost 0 bases and J lost 0, with 12 bases in between. Germline V gives CDR1 SGHNT, CDR2 YYREEE (reference sequence).

V usage is TRBV28 and J usage is TRBJ1-3; D not resolved. The CDR3 is 13 amino acids. CDR1 and CDR2 (germline): MDHEN, SYDVKM. The ends were cut back, 8 bases at V and 0 bases at J, with 8 bases in the middle. The CDR3, as DNA: TGTGCCAGCGGCCGACACTCTGGAAACACCATATATTTT. It is translated as CASGRHSGNTIYF.

The chain recombines TRBV2 with TRBJ2-5; no definite D call. The CDR3 totals 14 residues. Trimming left V 4 bases short and J 3 bases short, with 12 bases between. Germline lookup yields CDR1 SNHLY and CDR2 FYNNEI. CDR3 region: CASSGLDGEETQYF. Here the CDR3 DNA reads TGTGCCAGCAGTGGATTAGATGGGGAAGAGACCCAGTACTTC.

V usage is TRBV25-1 and J usage is TRBJ2-1; 7 bases map to TRBD1. V shed 3 bases and J 1 base; nucleotides not matched to a gene: 6. CDR1 is MGHDK, CDR2 SYGVNS, per germline. CDR3 length: 16 amino acids. CDR3 sequence reads: CASSEPTGWSYNEQFF. The CDR3 coding sequence is TGTGCCAGCAGTGAGCCGACAGGGTGGTCCTACAATGAGCAGTTCTTC.

The chain uses TRBV7-3 and TRBJ1-2; D might be TRBD1 (5 bases). The CDR3 has 14 residues. Germline V gene data show CDR1 as SGHTA and CDR2 as FQGTGA. V was trimmed by 5 bases and J by 3 bases, leaving 13 bases between them. The CDR3 reads CASSTDGGDYGYTF. CDR3 in DNA: TGTGCCAGCAGCACCGACGGGGGTGACTATGGCTACACCTTC. Full variable domain (missing parts from reference TRBV7-3 and TRBJ1-2): GAGVSQTPSNKVTEKGKYVELRCDPISGHTALYWYRQSLGQGPEFLIYFQGTGAADDSGLPNDRFFAVRPEGSVSTLKIQRTERGDSAVYLCASSTDGGDYGYTFGSGTRLTVV.

To note about this clone: The sample holds other DNA sequences that translate to the same CDR3. CDR3 nucleotide sequence: TGTGCCAGCAGCCGCGGACCCTACGAGCAGTACTTC. Its protein is CASSRGPYEQYF. The chain combines TRBV7-9 with TRBJ2-7; D not resolved. The CDR3 has 12 amino acids. CDR1 and CDR2 (germline): SEHNR, FQNEAQ (reference sequence). With 5 bases removed from V and 2 bases from J, the gap between germline ends came to 7 bases.

This chain links TRBV7-9 with TRBJ1-1; 9 positions match TRBD1. The CDR3 has 15 residues. Germline V lookup: CDR1 SEHNR, CDR2 FQNEAQ (reference sequence). V lost 5 bases and J lost 3; bases outside the gene matches: 7. CDR3 sequence reads: CASSPTGGKDTEAFF. CDR3 sequence (DNA): TGTGCCAGCAGCCCCACAGGGGGCAAGGACACTGAAGCTTTCTTT.